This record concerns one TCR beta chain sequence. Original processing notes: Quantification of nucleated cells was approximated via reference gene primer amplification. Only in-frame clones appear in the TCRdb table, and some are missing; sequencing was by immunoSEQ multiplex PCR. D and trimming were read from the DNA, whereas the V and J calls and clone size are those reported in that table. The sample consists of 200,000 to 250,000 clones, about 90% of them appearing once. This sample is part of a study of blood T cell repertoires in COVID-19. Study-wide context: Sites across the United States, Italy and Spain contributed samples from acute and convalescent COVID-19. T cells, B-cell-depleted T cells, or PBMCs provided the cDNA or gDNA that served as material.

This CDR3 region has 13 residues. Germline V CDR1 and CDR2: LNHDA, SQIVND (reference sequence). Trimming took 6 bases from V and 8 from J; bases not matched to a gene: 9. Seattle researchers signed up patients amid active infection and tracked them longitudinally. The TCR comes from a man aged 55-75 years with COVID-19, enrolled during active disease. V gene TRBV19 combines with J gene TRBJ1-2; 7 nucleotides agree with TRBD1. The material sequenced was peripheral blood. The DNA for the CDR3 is TGTGCCAGTAGCTACAGGGGCGCTCCCGGCTACACCTTC. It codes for CASSYRGAPGYTF.